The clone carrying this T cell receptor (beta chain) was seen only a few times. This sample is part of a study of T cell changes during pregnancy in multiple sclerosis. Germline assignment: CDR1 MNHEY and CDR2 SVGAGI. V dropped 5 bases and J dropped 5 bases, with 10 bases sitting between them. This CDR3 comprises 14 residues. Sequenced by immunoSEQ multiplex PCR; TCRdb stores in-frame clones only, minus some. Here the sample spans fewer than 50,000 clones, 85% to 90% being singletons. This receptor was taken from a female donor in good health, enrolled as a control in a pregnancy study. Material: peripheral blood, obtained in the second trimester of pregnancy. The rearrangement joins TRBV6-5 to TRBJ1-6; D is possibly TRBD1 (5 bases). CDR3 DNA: TGTGCCAGCAGTGATGGGGGGGATAATTCACCCCTCCACTTT. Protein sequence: CASSDGGDNSPLHF.